Presented here are 20 T cell receptor beta chains from one specimen sequenced in a study of blood T cell repertoires in COVID-19. Clones were read by immunoSEQ multiplex PCR, and TCRdb kept only the in-frame ones, dropping some. The sample has approximately 200,000 clones, 87% seen once. Sequences were obtained from PBMCs or T cells enriched from blood (not recorded which). The receptors come from a man in his thirties or forties who had recovered from COVID-19.

This clone was seen only once. J is TRBJ1-1 and V is TRBV7-9; no firm D call. Trimming removed 2 bases at V and 0 bases at J, with 4 bases between. This CDR3 is 13 amino acids long. CDR1 is SEHNR and CDR2 is FQNEAQ in the germline V gene (reference sequence). The CDR3 coding sequence is TGTGCCAGCAGCTTAACAGTGAACACTGAAGCTTTCTTT. This encodes CASSLTVNTEAFF.

CDR3 region: CATSDPSTSLHEQYF. The CDR3 DNA reads TGTGCCACCAGTGATCCCTCGACTAGCCTCCACGAGCAGTACTTC. This rearrangement joins TRBV24-1 to TRBJ2-7; TRBD2 matches at 7 bases. The germline CDR1 and CDR2 sequences are KGHDR and SFDVKD. The J segment lost 5 bases and the V segment lost 3 bases, leaving 9 bases of the junction unmatched. The CDR3 contains 15 residues.

V usage is TRBV19 and J usage is TRBJ2-7; D is unresolved. CDR1 LNHDA and CDR2 SQIVND come from the germline V gene (reference sequence). There are 13 residues in the CDR3. Trimming left V 5 bases short and J 2 bases short, with 10 bases between. CDR3 residues: CASSPRVAYEQYF. Here the CDR3 DNA reads TGTGCCAGTAGTCCTCGGGTAGCCTACGAGCAGTACTTC. The variable domain in full, completed from reference TRBV19 and TRBJ2-7, reads DGGITQSPKYLFRKEGQNVTLSCEQNLNHDAMYWYRQDPGQGLRLIYYSQIVNDFQKGDIAEGYSVSREKKESFPLTVTSAQKNPTAFYLCASSPRVAYEQYFGPGTRLTVT.

The table lists this clone with a count of one. The chain uses TRBV19 and TRBJ2-7, with D tentatively TRBD2 (7 bases). Per the germline V gene, CDR1 is LNHDA and CDR2 is SQIVND (reference sequence). This CDR3 is built from 18 residues. V was pared by 3 bases and J by 2 bases, with 23 bases between. The CDR3 region is CASSMGASGFTGPYEQYF. CDR3 coding DNA: TGTGCCAGTAGTATGGGGGCTAGCGGATTCACGGGGCCCTACGAGCAGTACTTC.

Only one count was recorded for this clone. CDR3 region: CASSQGSQAVYEQYF. Here the CDR3 DNA reads TGTGCCAGCAGCCAAGGGTCACAGGCCGTATACGAGCAGTACTTC. The chain has TRBV14 and TRBJ2-7; D perhaps matches TRBD1 (5 bases). Germline V gene sequence: CDR1 SGHDN, CDR2 FVKESK. CDR3 length: 15 amino acids. Trimming took 1 base from V and 4 from J, leaving 14 bases between them.

J is TRBJ1-1 and V is TRBV2, with TRBD1 as a possible D gene (6 bases). Per germline, CDR1 SNHLY and CDR2 FYNNEI. Trimming took 8 bases from V and 3 from J, leaving 16 bases between them. This CDR3 contains 14 residues. The CDR3 loop reads CASGITGSDTEAFF. Written as DNA, the CDR3 is TGTGCCAGCGGGATAACAGGGTCGGACACTGAAGCTTTCTTT.

The table lists this clone with a count of one. The chain employs TRBV5-6 and TRBJ2-7; 8 bases align to TRBD1. This CDR3 is 13 amino acids long. Germline loops: CDR1 SGHDT, CDR2 YYEEEE. With 0 bases clipped from V and 5 bases from J, the junction kept 1 base outside the gene matches. The CDR3 spells CASSLGQGNEQYF. CDR3 DNA sequence: TGTGCCAGCAGCTTGGGACAGGGGAACGAGCAGTACTTC.

In DNA, the CDR3 is TGTGCCAGCAGCTTAGCAGGGGGTAGCAATCAGCCCCAGCATTTT. Protein: CASSLAGGSNQPQHF. The chain joins TRBV7-9 to TRBJ1-5, with D tentatively TRBD1 (6 bases). The germline V gene encodes CDR1 SEHNR and CDR2 FQNEAQ (reference sequence). The CDR3 loop spans 15 amino acids. V was trimmed by 0 bases and J by 0 bases, leaving 6 bases between them.

This clone has just one count. The genes are TRBV7-2 and TRBJ1-2; TRBD1 might be the D (6 bases). The CDR3 totals 13 residues. The V end was cut by 5 bases, the J end by 2 bases, with 9 bases between. Germline loops: CDR1 SGHTA, CDR2 FQGNSA. CDR3 in amino acids: CASSAGQNYGYTF. The CDR3 DNA reads TGTGCCAGCAGCGCCGGACAGAACTATGGCTACACCTTC.

This clone turned up a few times. V and J are TRBV25-1 and TRBJ1-1; D is unresolved. V lost 3 bases to trimming and J lost 0 bases, with 11 bases between them. CDR1 MGHDK and CDR2 SYGVNS come from the germline V gene. The CDR3 consists of 15 residues. The CDR3 nucleotides read TGTGCCAGCAGTGACTCCTTACGGTTGAACACTGAAGCTTTCTTT. Encoded protein: CASSDSLRLNTEAFF.

The chain couples TRBV5-4 to TRBJ2-1; weak D call: TRBD2 (5 bases). The germline V gene has CDR1 SGHNT and CDR2 YYREEE (reference sequence). The CDR3 consists of 17 residues. Trimming pared 0 bases from V and 4 bases from J, leaving 17 bases between. As DNA, the CDR3 is TGTGCCAGCAGCTTGGAACTGGACTGGCGACGATACAATGAGCAGTTCTTC. Protein sequence: CASSLELDWRRYNEQFF.

The chain employs TRBV6-4 and TRBJ1-2; 9 nucleotides match TRBD1. Germline lookup yields CDR1 MRHNA and CDR2 SNTAGT. The CDR3 extends over 14 amino acids. The J segment lost 7 bases and the V segment lost 5 bases, leaving 8 bases of the junction unmatched. The CDR3 protein is CASSPTGTGFGYTF. CDR3 in DNA: TGTGCCAGCAGTCCTACCGGGACAGGGTTTGGCTACACCTTC.

The V call is TRBV5-6, the J call TRBJ2-1; 9 positions match TRBD1. Germline loops: CDR1 SGHDT, CDR2 YYEEEE. After removal of 2 bases from V and 4 bases from J, the junction contained 4 bases not matched to a gene. The CDR3 runs 15 residues. The CDR3 nucleotides are TGTGCCAGCAGCTTCCGGGACAGGGCTTACAATGAGCAGTTCTTC. As protein: CASSFRDRAYNEQFF.

The chain joins TRBV7-9 to TRBJ2-2; TRBD2 is a possible D gene (6 bases). This CDR3 is built from 14 residues. Germline V gene sequence: CDR1 SEHNR, CDR2 FQNEAQ (reference sequence). V was pared by 0 bases and J by 5 bases, with 7 bases between. CDR3: CASSLAGGTGELFF. CDR3 coding DNA: TGTGCCAGCAGCTTAGCGGGGGGAACCGGGGAGCTGTTTTTT.

The V gene is TRBV5-6, the J gene TRBJ2-2; a possible D gene is TRBD1 (5 bases). Trimming took 1 base from V and 1 from J, leaving 8 bases between them. Germline-derived CDR1 and CDR2 are SGHDT and YYEEEE. This CDR3 contains 15 residues. The CDR3 loop reads CASSLTGQNTGELFF. The CDR3 DNA sequence: TGTGCCAGCAGCTTGACAGGCCAGAACACCGGGGAGCTGTTTTTT.

This chain connects TRBV11-2 to TRBJ1-2; D call uncertain. The CDR3 extends over 14 amino acids. The germline V gene encodes CDR1 SGHAT and CDR2 FQNNGV. Trimming removed 2 bases at V and 4 bases at J, with 11 bases between. The DNA for the CDR3 is TGTGCCAGCAGCTTAACGGATGGCGGCTATGGCTACACCTTC. This codes for CASSLTDGGYGYTF.

This chain connects TRBV4-2 to TRBJ2-2; 10 nucleotides align to TRBD2. Germline CDR1 LGHNA, CDR2 YNFKEQ. V was clipped by 4 bases and J by 5 bases; unmatched bases: 4. This CDR3 is built from 15 residues. The CDR3 sequence: CASSPSGGATGELFF. In DNA form, the CDR3 reads TGTGCCAGCAGCCCAAGCGGGGGGGCGACCGGGGAGCTGTTTTTT.

The chain couples TRBV5-4 to TRBJ2-7; TRBD2 aligns across 9 bases. J was trimmed by 6 bases and V by 2 bases; bases with no gene match: 6. Germline V gives CDR1 SGHNT, CDR2 YYREEE (reference sequence). CDR3 length: 14 residues. The CDR3 nucleotides are TGTGCCAGCAGCTTAGCGACTAGCGGAGGCGAGCAGTACTTC. Translated: CASSLATSGGEQYF. Variable domain in full (rest from reference TRBV5-4 and TRBJ2-7): ETGVTQSPTHLIKTRGQQVTLRCSSQSGHNTVSWYQQALGQGPQFIFQYYREEENGRGNFPPRFSGLQFPNYSSELNVNALELDDSALYLCASSLATSGGEQYFGPGTRLTVT.

The rearrangement joins TRBV2 to TRBJ2-2; perhaps TRBD2 as D (6 bases). The germline V gene has CDR1 SNHLY and CDR2 FYNNEI. Trimming took 8 bases from V and 6 from J, leaving 19 bases between them. This CDR3 contains 15 residues. In nucleotides, the CDR3 is TGTGCCAGCGGAGAGCGGAGGGGATCAGCCGGGGAGCTGTTTTTT. Its protein product is CASGERRGSAGELFF.

This rearrangement joins TRBV6-1 to TRBJ1-5, with D possibly being TRBD1 (5 bases). Per the germline V gene, CDR1 is MNHNS and CDR2 is SASEGT. The CDR3 runs 17 residues. Deletions cut 0 bases from V and 6 bases from J, with 18 bases between. The CDR3, as DNA: TGTGCCAGCAGTGAAGCGCTTCGGCAGGGTGCAGGTCAGCCCCAGCATTTT. Protein: CASSEALRQGAGQPQHF.